This is a list of T cell receptor beta chains from one sample in a study of blood T cell repertoires in COVID-19. TCRdb's copy holds only in-frame clones and misses some; the assay was immunoSEQ multiplex PCR. The sample includes around 280,000 clones, approximately 84% seen only once; the top ten take 2.1%. The sequenced sample consisted of peripheral blood. Receptors were obtained from a woman aged 25 to 39 who had recovered from COVID-19. The CDR3 runs from the conserved cysteine through the conserved F or W. D genes are given only for firm matches. The size field is filled for only some rows; it gives once, few, many or a size class.

clone_size: NA
d_call: NA
j_call: TRBJ1-2
v_call: TRBV7-9
cdr3_nt: TGTGCCAGCAGCTTATTTCCGGATGCAGGGTGGAATGGCTACACCTTC
cdr3_aa: CASSLFPDAGWNGYTF

clone_size: NA
d_call: NA
j_call: TRBJ1-1
v_call: TRBV6-1
cdr3_nt: TGTGCCAGCAGTGAACGACAGGCGAACACTGAAGCTTTCTTT
cdr3_aa: CASSERQANTEAFF

clone_size: NA
d_call: NA
j_call: TRBJ1-5
v_call: TRBV5-6
cdr3_nt: TGTGCCAGCAGCTTTGGTCAGGGGAATCAGCCCCAGCATTTT
cdr3_aa: CASSFGQGNQPQHF

clone_size: NA
d_call: NA
j_call: TRBJ1-2
v_call: TRBV11-2
cdr3_nt: TGTGCCAGCAGCTTAGATACCGGGGTGGCAGGCTACACCTTC
cdr3_aa: CASSLDTGVAGYTF

clone_size: NA
d_call: NA
j_call: TRBJ1-2
v_call: TRBV7-9
cdr3_nt: TGTGCCAGCAGCTTAACCGACAGGACAGCCTATGGCTACACCTTC
cdr3_aa: CASSLTDRTAYGYTF

clone_size: once
d_call: NA
j_call: TRBJ1-2
v_call: TRBV6-5
cdr3_nt: TGTGCCAGCAGTTACAGGGGGGAGGGTGGGTATGGCTACACCTTC
cdr3_aa: CASSYRGEGGYGYTF

clone_size: NA
d_call: TRBD1
j_call: TRBJ1-1
v_call: TRBV18
cdr3_nt: TGTGCCAGCTCAATAAACAGGGGCGGTGAAAGGAACACTGAAGCTTTCTTT
cdr3_aa: CASSINRGGERNTEAFF

clone_size: NA
d_call: NA
j_call: TRBJ1-4
v_call: TRBV19
cdr3_nt: TGTGCCAGTAGTATAGCGCCGGGGACATGGAAGGAACTGTTTTTT
cdr3_aa: CASSIAPGTWKELFF

clone_size: NA
d_call: NA
j_call: TRBJ2-2
v_call: TRBV7-2
cdr3_nt: TGTGCCAGCAGCTTAATGGCGGGAAACACCGGGGAGCTGTTTTTT
cdr3_aa: CASSLMAGNTGELFF

clone_size: NA
d_call: TRBD2
j_call: TRBJ2-3
v_call: TRBV9
cdr3_nt: TGTGCCAGCAGCGTAGGCGGGAGTATCGCAGATACGCAGTATTTT
cdr3_aa: CASSVGGSIADTQYF

clone_size: NA
d_call: TRBD1
j_call: TRBJ2-5
v_call: TRBV6-5
cdr3_nt: TGTGCCAGCAGCCGCGGGACAGGGGCCCAAGAGACCCAGTACTTC
cdr3_aa: CASSRGTGAQETQYF

clone_size: NA
d_call: NA
j_call: TRBJ1-4
v_call: TRBV30
cdr3_nt: TGTGCCTGGAGTGTTCGGGAAAAACTGTTTTTT
cdr3_aa: CAWSVREKLFF

clone_size: NA
d_call: NA
j_call: TRBJ2-2
v_call: TRBV11-2
cdr3_nt: TGTGCCAGCAGCCCACTAGCATCCCAAAATATCGGGGAGCTGTTTTTT
cdr3_aa: CASSPLASQNIGELFF

clone_size: once
d_call: NA
j_call: TRBJ1-5
v_call: TRBV7-8
cdr3_nt: TGTGCCAGCAGCCCGGGACTCGCCAATCAGCCCCAGCATTTT
cdr3_aa: CASSPGLANQPQHF

clone_size: NA
d_call: NA
j_call: TRBJ1-2
v_call: TRBV19
cdr3_nt: TGTGCCAGTAGTCCCAGGGATACGGGCTATGGCTACACCTTC
cdr3_aa: CASSPRDTGYGYTF

clone_size: NA
d_call: NA
j_call: TRBJ2-1
v_call: TRBV7-9
cdr3_nt: TGTGCCAGCAGCTTAGCGCTAGGGCGGGACAATGAGCAGTTCTTC
cdr3_aa: CASSLALGRDNEQFF